Below are 8 T cell receptor beta chains sequenced from a single sample in a study of shared clonotypes between healthy human individuals (dated by TCRdb to about 2020). Libraries were constructed by the immunoSEQ multiplex PCR assay. TCRdb obtained this table from immuneACCESS and retained in-frame rearrangements with V and J assigned. These tables miss some clones; where compared with another copy, unresolved V genes account for less than half of the shortfall, and the remainder is unexplained. This sample gives 2 million to 2.5 million clones in total; 80% to 95% of them show up just once. The ten largest clones add up to about 0.36% of the sample. The sequencing input was naive CD4+ T cells from PBMCs. Reading the label with the study, this specimen's cell subset or site is: CD45RA+ positively selected. These receptors all come from a man between 18 and 35 years old in good health. Some clones in this sample may be carry-over from other donors' samples.

The chain recombines TRBV6-1 with TRBJ1-5, with TRBD1 matching over 7 bases. CDR1 MNHNS and CDR2 SASEGT come from the germline V gene. This CDR3 contains 13 residues. With 6 bases clipped from V and 7 bases from J, the junction kept 6 bases outside the gene matches. CDR3 coding DNA: TGTGCCAGCAGAGACAGGGTGGAACAGCCCCAGCATTTT. Translated: CASRDRVEQPQHF.

The J gene is TRBJ2-2, the V gene TRBV5-1, with D perhaps matching TRBD1 (5 bases). Germline V gene sequence: CDR1 SGHRS, CDR2 YFSETQ. The CDR3 runs to 16 residues. The V and J ends lost 2 bases and 0 bases respectively, with 11 bases between them. The CDR3 bases are TGCGCCAGCAGCTTAAACAGGATAGCGAACACCGGGGAGCTGTTTTTT. This encodes CASSLNRIANTGELFF.

The CDR3 reads CASSRLPVGAGGFTGELFF. The CDR3 DNA sequence: TGTGCCAGCAGTAGACTCCCCGTAGGGGCGGGAGGATTTACCGGGGAGCTGTTTTTT. The chain uses TRBV27 and TRBJ2-2; 8 nucleotides agree with TRBD2. Trimming cost V 5 bases and J 5 bases; bases outside gene matches: 19. This CDR3 is 19 amino acids long. CDR1 is MNHEY, CDR2 SMNVEV, per germline (reference sequence).

The chain carries TRBV5-1 and TRBJ2-3; 8 nucleotides match TRBD2. This CDR3 contains 15 residues. CDR1 and CDR2 (germline): SGHRS, YFSETQ. With 7 bases clipped from V and 0 bases from J, the junction kept 7 bases outside the gene matches. Here the CDR3 reads CASGQLAASTDTQYF. In nucleotides, the CDR3 is TGCGCCAGCGGACAACTAGCGGCTAGCACAGATACGCAGTATTTT.

Details on this clone: Distinct nucleotide sequences in the sample also encode this CDR3. The chain's CDR3 is CASSYTSGAYNEQFF. The CDR3 nucleotides read TGTGCCAGCAGCTACACTAGCGGGGCTTACAATGAGCAGTTCTTC. The chain uses TRBV7-3 and TRBJ2-1; 10 nucleotides align to TRBD2. CDR1 is SGHTA, CDR2 FQGTGA, per germline. With 4 bases clipped from V and 4 bases from J, the junction kept 4 bases outside the gene matches. This CDR3 has 15 residues.

In this sample, this clone turned up once. This sample also contains other DNA sequences that code for the same CDR3. The chain employs TRBV6-1 and TRBJ2-3; either TRBD1 or TRBD2 may supply D (6 bases each). This CDR3 has 14 amino acids. V lost 4 bases and J lost 3, with 11 bases in between. Germline V gives CDR1 MNHNS, CDR2 SASEGT. This CDR3 is CASSGGGGTDTQYF. CDR3 sequence (DNA): TGTGCCAGCAGTGGCGGAGGGGGGACAGATACGCAGTATTTT.

The chain links TRBV6-5 to TRBJ2-7; 12 bases map to TRBD2. This CDR3 comprises 14 residues. Germline CDR1 is MNHEY and CDR2 is SVGAGI. The V segment lost 2 bases and the J segment 9 bases; nucleotides outside the gene matches: 5. CDR3 amino acids: CASSYRTSGTAQYF. The CDR3 region has the DNA TGTGCCAGCAGTTACAGGACTAGCGGGACTGCGCAGTACTTC.

This chain links TRBV11-2 with TRBJ2-2; unclear D gene. The germline V gene encodes CDR1 SGHAT and CDR2 FQNNGV. There are 16 residues in the CDR3. Trimming stripped 1 base from V and 6 bases from J, with 15 bases between. CDR3 loop: CASSLVRSPYPGELFF. The CDR3 DNA is TGTGCCAGCAGCTTAGTAAGAAGTCCTTACCCCGGGGAGCTGTTTTTT.